The 27 T cell receptor beta chains in this list originate from one sample, sequenced in a study of T cell repertoires in cytomegalovirus infection. MiXCR was run by TCRdb on the reads, yielding one entry per CDR3 protein. This table holds 150,000 to 160,000 distinct CDR3 sequences, 23% found once. The source material was PBMCs. Receptor source: a human donor in good health (CMV status not recorded). Some clones in this sample may be carry-over from other donors' samples.

This chain connects TRBV6-2 or TRBV6-3 to TRBJ2-5, with D unresolved. Trimming stripped 8 bases from V and 5 bases from J, with 12 bases between. Germline V gene data show CDR1 as MNHEY and CDR2 as SVGEGT. This CDR3 comprises 12 residues. CDR3 protein: CASLGSSETQYF. DNA for the CDR3: TGTGCCAGCTTGGGGTCTTCGGAGACCCAGTACTTC.

This clonotype was seen many times. The chain carries TRBV28 and TRBJ2-1, with 9 bases identical to TRBD2. The CDR3 has 16 amino acids. The germline CDR1 and CDR2 sequences are MDHEN and SYDVKM. V gave up 5 bases and J gave up 4 bases; unmatched junction bases: 9. The CDR3 DNA reads as TGTGCCAGCAGTCGGACCGGGACTAGCTTGTACAATGAGCAGTTCTTC. Its protein is CASSRTGTSLYNEQFF.

This clonotype was counted a few times. V and J are TRBV12-3 or TRBV12-4 and TRBJ2-5, with D unclear. CDR3 size: 13 residues. Trimming removed 2 bases from V and 5 bases from J, with 9 bases in between. The chain's CDR3 is CASSLSGSETQYF. The CDR3 region has the DNA TGTGCCAGCAGTTTATCTGGGTCGGAGACCCAGTACTTC.

This clonotype was recorded many times. This chain joins TRBV10-3 and TRBJ2-7, with D perhaps TRBD1 (5 bases). Germline-derived CDR1 and CDR2 are ENHRY and SYGVKD. The germline V and J ends were trimmed by 3 bases and 7 bases, with 13 bases remaining between them. CDR3 length: 13 amino acids. The CDR3 is CAISEIGVGEQYF. CDR3 sequence (DNA): TGTGCCATCAGTGAAATAGGGGTAGGAGAGCAGTACTTC.

The chain uses TRBV7-2 and TRBJ2-1; 15 bases align to TRBD2. V trimming: 5 bases; J trimming: 0 bases; junction bases outside the gene matches: 5. Germline V CDR1 and CDR2: SGHTA, FQGNSA. The CDR3 has 18 amino acids. This chain's CDR3 is CASSAGTSGRLSYNEQFF. The CDR3 bases are TGTGCCAGCAGCGCGGGGACTAGCGGGAGGCTCTCCTACAATGAGCAGTTCTTC.

This clonotype was detected ten times or more. The rearrangement uses TRBV28 and TRBJ2-2, with D unclear. The CDR3 is 16 residues long. Trimming took off 2 bases at V and 6 bases at J, with 16 bases between the two ends. Germline CDR1 and CDR2: MDHEN and SYDVKM. The CDR3 here is CASSLASEYNPGELFF. DNA of the CDR3: TGTGCCAGCAGTTTAGCGAGCGAGTATAACCCCGGGGAGCTGTTTTTT.

The chain carries TRBV28 and TRBJ1-2; a weak D match, TRBD1 (6 bases). V was trimmed by 8 bases and J by 5 bases, leaving 21 bases between them. This CDR3 region has 15 residues. Germline loops: CDR1 MDHEN, CDR2 SYDVKM. For the CDR3, the DNA is TGTGCCAGCTCCTACCAGGGGCGGGGATCTTATGGCTACACCTTC. It codes for CASSYQGRGSYGYTF.

The CDR3 spells CASSCRAGTYEQYF. The CDR3 nucleotides read TGTGCCAGCAGTTGCAGGGCAGGAACCTACGAGCAGTACTTC. The chain links TRBV6-2 or TRBV6-3 to TRBJ2-7, with a possible D match to TRBD1 (5 bases). Germline loops: CDR1 MNHEY, CDR2 SVGEGT. The CDR3 extends over 14 amino acids. Trimming left V 4 bases short and J 2 bases short, with 12 bases between.

This clonotype was detected many times. The chain joins TRBV7-8 to TRBJ1-1; 8 nucleotides line up with TRBD1. The germline V gene encodes CDR1 SGHVS and CDR2 FQNEAQ. CDR3 length: 13 amino acids. With V trimmed by 3 bases and J by 9 bases, 6 bases remained unmatched. The CDR3 loop is CASSLGPGGQAFF. CDR3 DNA sequence: TGTGCCAGCAGCTTGGGTCCAGGGGGCCAAGCTTTCTTT.

This clonotype was detected only a few times. The V call is TRBV20-1, the J call TRBJ2-1; TRBD1 agrees at 7 bases. After removal of 2 bases from V and 0 bases from J, the junction contained 1 base not matched to a gene. Germline CDR1 DFQATT, CDR2 SNEGSKA (reference sequence). The CDR3 has 14 amino acids. Here the CDR3 DNA reads TGCAGTGCTAGAAGGGGGCCCTCCTACAATGAGCAGTTCTTC. It translates to CSARRGPSYNEQFF.

This rearrangement joins TRBV6-1 to TRBJ2-2; D is perhaps TRBD1 (6 bases). Germline V lookup: CDR1 MNHNS, CDR2 SASEGT. Trimming removed 1 base at V and 0 bases at J, with 9 bases between. This CDR3 is built from 16 residues. The CDR3 loop is CASSEGTVANTGELFF. CDR3 in DNA: TGTGCCAGCAGTGAAGGGACAGTCGCGAACACCGGGGAGCTGTTTTTT.

This clonotype turned up a few times. The chain employs TRBV12-3 or TRBV12-4 and TRBJ2-3, with 7 bases identical to TRBD1. The CDR3 extends over 14 amino acids. The trim removed 2 bases at V and 2 bases at J, leaving 1 base unmatched. The DNA of the CDR3 is TGTGCCAGCAGTTTAAGGGGGCACACAGATACGCAGTATTTT. As protein: CASSLRGHTDTQYF.

V gene TRBV28 combines with J gene TRBJ2-5; no clear D gene. Per germline, CDR1 MDHEN and CDR2 SYDVKM. The length of the CDR3 is 15 residues. V dropped 3 bases and J dropped 6 bases, with 17 bases sitting between them. The CDR3 region is CASSFRRSIWKTQYF. The CDR3 region has the DNA TGTGCCAGCAGTTTTAGGCGATCGATCTGGAAGACCCAGTACTTC. The variable domain in full, with the rest retrieved from reference TRBV28 and TRBJ2-5, is DVKVTQSSRYLVKRTGEKVFLECVQDMDHENMFWYRQDPGLGLRLIYFSYDVKMKEKGDIPEGYSVSREKKERFSLILESASTNQTSMYLCASSFRRSIWKTQYFGPGTRLLVL.

This sequence joins TRBV6-6 and TRBJ1-5, with D tentatively TRBD1 (6 bases). Germline V gene sequence: CDR1 MNHNY, CDR2 SVGAGI (reference sequence). The germline V and J ends were trimmed by 11 bases and 4 bases, with 15 bases remaining between them. This CDR3 is 13 amino acids long. CDR3 nucleotides: TGTGCCGCAGGGTCCAGGGGTAATCAGCCCCAGCATTTT. Translating gives CAAGSRGNQPQHF.

This clonotype appeared a few times. CDR3 in amino acids: CASSQGLAGYNEQFF. CDR3 nucleotides: TGTGCCAGCAGCCAGGGACTAGCGGGCTACAATGAGCAGTTCTTC. The chain links TRBV7-8 to TRBJ2-1; 12 bases align to TRBD2. The CDR3 is made up of 15 amino acids. CDR1 is SGHVS and CDR2 is FQNEAQ in the germline V gene. Trimming took 5 bases from V and 3 from J; bases not matched to a gene: 2.

The V and J genes are TRBV7-9 and TRBJ2-5; the D is unclear. CDR1 is SEHNR, CDR2 FQNEAQ, per germline (reference sequence). The CDR3 sequence is 14 residues long. V was cut by 4 bases and J by 0 bases, with 9 bases left in between. The CDR3 bases are TGTGCCAGCAGCTCCACTCAGTACCAAGAGACCCAGTACTTC. Its translation: CASSSTQYQETQYF.

There are many counts of this clonotype. The rearrangement links TRBV28 to TRBJ2-7, with 7 positions matching TRBD2. After removal of 6 bases from V and 5 bases from J, the junction contained 1 base not matched to a gene. This CDR3 is 11 amino acids long. Germline assignment: CDR1 MDHEN and CDR2 SYDVKM. The CDR3 here is CASSLADEQYF. The CDR3 DNA follows: TGTGCCAGCAGCCTAGCGGACGAGCAGTACTTC.

Ten or more counts support this clonotype. The chain recombines TRBV7-9 with TRBJ2-1, with D perhaps matching TRBD1 or TRBD2 (5 bases each). V dropped 1 base and J dropped 0 bases, with 16 bases sitting between them. The CDR3 sequence is 18 residues long. Per the germline V gene, CDR1 is SEHNR and CDR2 is FQNEAQ (reference sequence). The CDR3 coding sequence is TGTGCCAGCAGCTTAGTTGGGGGTCTTCTGAGCTCCTACAATGAGCAGTTCTTC. It yields the protein CASSLVGGLLSSYNEQFF.

The chain combines TRBV20-1 with TRBJ2-3; perhaps D is TRBD1 or TRBD2 (6 bases each). The germline V gene encodes CDR1 DFQATT and CDR2 SNEGSKA (reference sequence). Trimming cost V 6 bases and J 2 bases, with 15 bases left between them. The CDR3 is 14 amino acids. The CDR3 sequence: CSAPSRGPTDTQYF. CDR3 DNA sequence: TGCAGTGCCCCGTCCCGGGGGCCCACAGATACGCAGTATTTT.

This chain links TRBV5-1 with TRBJ1-1; 7 nucleotides match TRBD1. Germline trimming cut 4 bases from V and 3 bases from J; bases unmatched to any gene: 3. The CDR3 contains 13 residues. Germline CDR1 is SGHRS and CDR2 is YFSETQ. The DNA of the CDR3 is TGCGCCAGCAGCCCCAGGGGGGACACTGAAGCTTTCTTT. Its translation: CASSPRGDTEAFF.

A single count supports this clonotype. The gene calls are TRBV5-3 and TRBJ2-1, with 7 nucleotides matching TRBD1. TRBV5-3 is an open reading frame whose function is uncertain. The CDR3 has 15 amino acids. Trimming cost V 8 bases and J 3 bases; bases outside gene matches: 11. The CDR3 DNA reads TGTGCCAGCAGCATAACAGGGGAAAACTACAATGAGCAGTTCTTC. Residues: CASSITGENYNEQFF.

This clonotype has only a few counts. The rearrangement joins TRBV12-3 or TRBV12-4 to TRBJ1-1; no definite D call. This CDR3 contains 14 residues. V lost 5 bases and J lost 1, with 11 bases in between. The CDR3 sequence is CASSPHGRNTEAFF. CDR3 in DNA: TGTGCCAGCAGTCCCCACGGGCGGAACACTGAAGCTTTCTTT.

With respect to this clonotype: A much larger clonotype is one base distant, so this may be a read error. This chain uses TRBV12-3 or TRBV12-4 with TRBJ1-6; tentatively, D is TRBD1 (6 bases). The CDR3 runs to 16 residues. The CDR3 DNA reads TGTGCCAGCAGTTTAAGCCCCCGACAGGCCAATTCACCCCGCCACTTT. Protein: CASSLSPRQANSPRHF.

This clonotype was picked up many times. The genes are TRBV7-2 and TRBJ1-2; 7 bases line up with TRBD1. V was clipped by 4 bases and J by 1 base; unmatched bases: 9. Germline CDR1 SGHTA, CDR2 FQGNSA. The CDR3 covers 16 residues. In nucleotides, the CDR3 is TGTGCCAGCAGCTCTACCAGGGGGTTCTTTAACTATGGCTACACCTTC. Its protein is CASSSTRGFFNYGYTF.

Only a few counts were recorded for this clonotype. The rearrangement joins TRBV28 to TRBJ2-7; perhaps TRBD2 as D (5 bases). V lost 6 bases to trimming and J lost 7 bases, with 13 bases between them. Germline V gene lookup returns CDR1 MDHEN and CDR2 SYDVKM. This CDR3 is built from 12 residues. CDR3 sequence reads: CASSLDGGEQYF. The CDR3 DNA reads TGTGCCAGCAGCCTCGATGGAGGAGAGCAGTACTTC.

Many counts were recorded for this clonotype. The rearrangement joins TRBV7-2 to TRBJ2-7, with a possible D match to TRBD2 (6 bases). Looked up from germline, CDR1 is SGHTA and CDR2 is FQGNSA. V lost 2 bases, J lost 7 bases, and 9 bases lay in between. The CDR3 is 12 amino acids. The CDR3 reads CASSLTAGEQYF. In DNA, the CDR3 is TGTGCCAGCAGCTTAACCGCGGGAGAGCAGTACTTC.

For this clonotype: The junction departs from the called germline gene at one end, perhaps through a read error. The rearrangement links TRBV27 to TRBJ2-3; D is possibly TRBD1 or TRBD2 (6 bases each). The CDR3 consists of 14 residues. The germline V gene has CDR1 MNHEY and CDR2 SMNVEV (reference sequence). The CDR3 loop reads CPSSTRGRPDTQYF. CDR3 sequence (DNA): TGTCCCAGCAGTACTCGGGGGCGCCCAGATACGCAGTATTTT.